The clone carrying this T cell receptor beta chain was picked up a small number of times. The CDR3 totals 14 residues. V dropped 3 bases and J dropped 5; count of bases not matched to a gene: 4. Germline V gene lookup returns CDR1 SGHRS and CDR2 YFSETQ. The repertoire was sequenced with immunoSEQ multiplex PCR; TCRdb's copy has only in-frame clones and lacks some. The sample holds some 71,000 clones, around 90% seen once. Patients had urothelial carcinoma that was locally advanced or metastatic. This sample is drawn from a study of PD-L1 blockade in urothelial cancer. Across the study: Starting in about 2014, patients were given atezolizumab (1,200 mg intravenously every 3 weeks). In terms of prior chemotherapy, patients had received 0 to 3 regimens.

This chain links TRBV5-1 with TRBJ2-5, with 10 bases fitting TRBD1. The TCR originated in a man in his 60s with urothelial cancer. The sample in question was PBMCs, obtained around atezolizumab (anti-PD-L1) treatment. The CDR3 here is CASSWDRGTETQYF. CDR3 nucleotides: TGCGCCAGCAGCTGGGACAGGGGAACGGAGACCCAGTACTTC.